The entry below gives a single T cell receptor (beta chain) sequence along with its context. Original handling: Estimated nucleated cell counts came from reference gene primer amplification. Using immunoSEQ multiplex PCR, the repertoire was profiled, and TCRdb retains in-frame clones only, with some absent. Clone size and the V and J calls come from that table; the DNA yielded D and trimming. The sample includes about 86,000 clones, over 70% of them seen just once. The record originates from a study of blood T cell repertoires in COVID-19. Study context: Specimens from acute and convalescent COVID-19 originated in the United States, Italy and Spain. Nucleic acid was either cDNA or gDNA, and it came from T cells, B-cell-depleted T cells, or PBMCs.

The germline gives CDR1 MDHEN, CDR2 SYDVKM. V gave up 7 bases and J gave up 4 bases; unmatched junction bases: 4. CDR3 size: 13 residues. This TCR derives from a woman over 75 with active or convalescent COVID-19. Sequenced material: peripheral blood. V and J are TRBV28 and TRBJ1-2; 9 bases are a match to TRBD1. In nucleotides, the CDR3 is TGTGCCAGCACCCGGGACAGGGCCTATGGCTACACCTTC. It codes for CASTRDRAYGYTF.